This T cell receptor (beta chain) was sequenced during a study of blood T cell repertoires in COVID-19. For the study at large: Researchers got acute and convalescent COVID-19 samples from the United States, Italy and Spain.

Trimming cost V 2 bases and J 0 bases; bases outside gene matches: 5. CDR1 is SGHRS, CDR2 YFSETQ, per germline. The CDR3 covers 16 residues. The repertoire was sequenced with immunoSEQ multiplex PCR; TCRdb's copy has only in-frame clones and lacks some. The table lists more than 85,000 clones, over 75% of them singletons. The sample consisted of peripheral blood. The chain couples TRBV5-1 to TRBJ2-1; 7 positions agree with TRBD2. The TCR comes from a man aged 45-65 years with acute or convalescent COVID-19. The CDR3 DNA reads TGCGCCAGCAGCTTAGCGCGGGAGAGCTCCTACAATGAGCAGTTCTTC. Its protein is CASSLARESSYNEQFF.